These 28 T cell receptor beta chains came from one sample sequenced in a study of regulatory T cells in long-lasting Graves disease. Time point given: newly diagnosed GD, antithyroid drugs for less than 3 months. Construction of the TCR library relied on RNA isolated from PBMCs. Arm-PCR with iRepertoire HTBI primers amplified the CDR3 regions for these TCR beta libraries. TCRdb passed the multiplex PCR reads through MiXCR, listing each CDR3 protein once. The sample consists of 350,000 to 450,000 distinct CDR3 sequences, roughly 10% of them appearing once. The same specimen was also included in a second study, on T cells in Graves' hyperthyroidism and ophthalmopathy.

This sample comprised peripheral blood mononuclear cells (PBMCs), obtained at new diagnosis, from a patient treated with antithyroid drugs. The receptors were gathered from a woman aged 18-29 years with Graves disease.

This clonotype was seen at least ten times. The gene calls are TRBV20-1 and TRBJ2-1, with D possibly being TRBD1 or TRBD2 (5 bases each). The CDR3 extends over 15 amino acids. V was shortened by 4 bases and J by 11 bases, with 24 bases between the two germline ends. The germline CDR1 and CDR2 sequences are DFQATT and SNEGSKA (reference sequence). The CDR3 spells CSATPGTRGLPKQFF. CDR3 nucleotides: TGCAGTGCTACCCCCGGGACCCGCGGCCTCCCAAAGCAGTTCTTC.

There are many counts of this clonotype. The chain joins TRBV9 to TRBJ1-2; D is ambiguous. This CDR3 comprises 14 residues. Trimming took off 0 bases at V and 5 bases at J, with 11 bases between the two ends. CDR1 and CDR2 (germline): SGDLS, YYNGEE. The CDR3 here is CASSVGSGLYGYTF. The CDR3 nucleotides are TGTGCCAGCAGCGTAGGGTCGGGATTGTATGGCTACACCTTC.

In its sample, this clonotype was seen many times. In DNA form, the CDR3 reads TGTGCCAGCAGCTTACTATCCCGGGGGAGGGAGACCCAGTACTTC. It translates to CASSLLSRGRETQYF. The chain employs TRBV7-2 and TRBJ2-5; tentative D call: TRBD2 (6 bases). V shed 2 bases and J shed 5 bases, with 15 bases lying between them. Germline lookup yields CDR1 SGHTA and CDR2 FQGNSA. This CDR3 comprises 15 residues. Full variable domain (rest looked up from reference TRBV7-2 and TRBJ2-5): GAGVSQSPSNKVTEKGKDVELRCDPISGHTALYWYRQSLGQGLEFLIYFQGNSAPDKSGLPSDRFSAERTGGSVSTLTIQRTQQEDSAVYLCASSLLSRGRETQYFGPGTRLLVL.

There are many counts of this clonotype. V is TRBV18 and J is TRBJ1-4, with D perhaps TRBD1 (5 bases). V dropped 4 bases and J dropped 8 bases, with 14 bases sitting between them. CDR3 length: 14 amino acids. Germline values: CDR1 KGHSH, CDR2 LQKENI. CDR3 amino acids: CASSRGTGQEKLFF. The DNA of the CDR3 is TGTGCCAGCTCACGGGGGACGGGTCAAGAAAAACTGTTTTTT. Combining the CDR3 with reference TRBV18 and TRBJ1-4 gives the whole variable domain NAGVMQNPRHLVRRRGQEARLRCSPMKGHSHVYWYRQLPEEGLKFMVYLQKENIIDESGMPKERFSAEFPKEGPSILRIQQVVRGDSAAYFCASSRGTGQEKLFFGSGTQLSVL.

This clonotype was detected only a few times. The chain joins TRBV27 to TRBJ2-7, with TRBD2 matching 10 bases. This CDR3 has 14 amino acids. Per the germline V gene, CDR1 is MNHEY and CDR2 is SMNVEV (reference sequence). Trimming removed 5 bases from V and 5 bases from J; junction bases left unmatched: 6. The CDR3 spells CASSPGTSAHEQYF. The DNA of the CDR3 is TGTGCCAGCAGTCCCGGGACTAGCGCCCACGAGCAGTACTTC.

This clonotype was detected many times. The rearrangement joins TRBV27 to TRBJ2-1, with 8 bases aligning to TRBD1. The CDR3 length is 14 residues. Germline CDR1 reads MNHEY; CDR2 reads SMNVEV (reference sequence). After removal of 6 bases from V and 6 bases from J, the junction contained 7 bases not matched to a gene. The CDR3 region has the DNA TGTGCCAGCAGCCGAGGACAGGGTAGCAATGAGCAGTTCTTC. It codes for CASSRGQGSNEQFF.

This clonotype was counted ten times or more. V usage is TRBV12-3 or TRBV12-4 and J usage is TRBJ1-5, with 10 positions matching TRBD1. The trim removed 8 bases at V and 6 bases at J, leaving 7 bases unmatched. This CDR3 contains 14 residues. Here the CDR3 reads CASRGTGAGQPQHF. CDR3 bases: TGTGCCAGCCGGGGGACAGGGGCAGGTCAGCCCCAGCATTTT.

CDR3 nucleotide sequence: TGTGCCAGCAGCTTAGCGAGAGACGTCCCACCAGGGTTGGACCCCGGGGAGCTGTTTTTT. Translation gives CASSLARDVPPGLDPGELFF. This chain joins TRBV7-2 and TRBJ2-2, with D possibly matching TRBD1 (5 bases). CDR1 SGHTA and CDR2 FQGNSA come from the germline V gene. Trimming cost V 0 bases and J 6 bases, with 26 bases left between them. CDR3 size: 20 residues.

This clonotype was seen at least ten times. The chain carries TRBV9 and TRBJ2-7, with 12 bases aligning to TRBD1. The CDR3 is 16 amino acids. After removal of 0 bases from V and 5 bases from J, the junction contained 6 bases not matched to a gene. Looked up from germline, CDR1 is SGDLS and CDR2 is YYNGEE. CDR3 protein: CASSVEGQGARDEQYF. CDR3 DNA: TGTGCCAGCAGCGTAGAGGGACAGGGGGCGCGGGACGAGCAGTACTTC.

This clonotype was found a few times. This sequence may be a read error, since a much larger clone differs from it by one base. This rearrangement joins TRBV7-3 to TRBJ2-3, with D uncertain. The germline V and J ends were trimmed by 2 bases and 4 bases, with 13 bases remaining between them. The CDR3 extends over 15 amino acids. Germline CDR1 and CDR2: SGHTA and FQGTGA. CDR3 DNA: TGTGCCAGCAGCTTAGGCAACACGCGCGCAGATACGCAGTATTTT. Protein: CASSLGNTRADTQYF.

This clonotype has a count of ten or more. The V call is TRBV18, the J call TRBJ2-3; 7 bases are shared with TRBD1. The CDR3 is 16 residues long. The junction had 10 bases not matched to a gene; V was cut back by 6 bases and J by 1 base. Germline V gene sequence: CDR1 KGHSH, CDR2 LQKENI. The CDR3 spells CASSFLTGTGTDTQYF. CDR3 in DNA: TGTGCCAGCTCGTTTTTAACCGGGACAGGCACAGATACGCAGTATTTT.

This clonotype appeared many times. The chain joins TRBV18 to TRBJ2-7, with unresolved D. Trimming removed 1 base at V and 5 bases at J, with 12 bases between. This CDR3 has 14 residues. Germline values: CDR1 KGHSH, CDR2 LQKENI. In nucleotides, the CDR3 is TGTGCCAGCTCACCACGCCTAGTTCGCGACGAGCAGTACTTC. This sequence encodes CASSPRLVRDEQYF.

This clonotype was found a few times. The V call is TRBV4-1, the J call TRBJ2-7, with a tentative D call TRBD1 (5 bases). The CDR3 extends over 15 amino acids. CDR1 is MGHRA and CDR2 is YSYEKL in the germline V gene. With 5 bases removed from V and 4 bases from J, the gap between germline ends came to 18 bases. As DNA, the CDR3 is TGCGCCAGCAGCGTAACAACGGCAGGGTCATACGAGCAGTACTTC. As protein: CASSVTTAGSYEQYF.

This sequence joins TRBV7-6 and TRBJ2-6, with D perhaps TRBD2 (5 bases). Germline V gives CDR1 SGHVS, CDR2 FNYEAQ. This CDR3 region has 17 residues. V was trimmed by 5 bases and J by 2 bases, leaving 16 bases between them. The CDR3 region has the DNA TGTGCCAGCAGCGCATACTGGGAGTCTACTGGGGCCAACGTCCTGACTTTC. It encodes CASSAYWESTGANVLTF.

The chain links TRBV29-1 to TRBJ2-5; TRBD2 aligns across 10 bases. Trimming took 4 bases from V and 14 from J; bases not matched to a gene: 10. The CDR3 sequence is 12 residues long. CDR1 and CDR2 (germline): SQVTM, ANQGSEA. CDR3 nucleotide sequence: TGCAGCGTTGCTGCTAGCGGGAGTGCTGCTTACTTC. Amino acid sequence: CSVAASGSAAYF.

The chain employs TRBV4-1 and TRBJ2-4, with a tentative D call TRBD1 (6 bases). The CDR3 contains 16 residues. The ends were cut back, 1 base at V and 5 bases at J, with 15 bases in the middle. Germline assignment: CDR1 MGHRA and CDR2 YSYEKL. For the CDR3, the DNA is TGCGCCAGCAGCCAAGGGGCAGGGGACCTCCAAAACATTCAGTACTTC. This encodes CASSQGAGDLQNIQYF.

In this sample, this clonotype turned up many times. The rearrangement joins TRBV12-3 or TRBV12-4 to TRBJ2-1; possible D gene TRBD2, 6 bases. There are 20 residues in the CDR3. V lost 3 bases to trimming and J lost 5 bases, with 29 bases between them. In DNA form, the CDR3 reads TGTGCCAGCAGTTTTTTGGGACTGGGAAGGCCTGGGTCCCCAGACAATGAGCAGTTCTTC. Translating it yields CASSFLGLGRPGSPDNEQFF.

Only a few counts were recorded for this clonotype. V gene TRBV6-1 combines with J gene TRBJ2-5, with D possibly called TRBD1 or TRBD2 (6 bases each). CDR3 length: 13 amino acids. The V gene's germline CDR1 is MNHNS and CDR2 SASEGT. The ends were cut back, 7 bases at V and 3 bases at J, with 12 bases in the middle. The CDR3 region has the DNA TGTGCCAGCATACAAGGGGGGAAAGAGACCCAGTACTTC. Translation gives CASIQGGKETQYF.

In this sample, this clonotype turned up many times. The CDR3 DNA reads as TGCAGTGCGGACTCGACAAGTCAAAGCGAAGCTTTCTTT. This sequence encodes CSADSTSQSEAFF. The V and J genes are TRBV20-1 and TRBJ1-1; D remains ambiguous. CDR1 DFQATT and CDR2 SNEGSKA come from the germline V gene (reference sequence). The CDR3 has 13 residues. V dropped 6 bases and J dropped 8 bases, with 19 bases sitting between them.

This chain uses TRBV29-1 with TRBJ1-1, with D uncertain. Trimming shortened V by 4 bases and J by 1 base, and 16 bases separated the two germline ends. Germline assignment: CDR1 SQVTM and CDR2 ANQGSEA. CDR3 length equals 15 residues. The CDR3: CSVALLLPQNTEAFF. DNA of the CDR3: TGCAGCGTTGCCCTATTGCTCCCGCAGAACACTGAAGCTTTCTTT.

This clonotype was observed many times. This chain connects TRBV6-1 to TRBJ2-1; D is possibly TRBD1 (6 bases). There are 16 residues in the CDR3. The ends were cut back, 7 bases at V and 7 bases at J, with 23 bases in the middle. The germline gives CDR1 MNHNS, CDR2 SASEGT. The CDR3 DNA is TGTGCCAGCATTTTATCAGGGGCTCTAAGTAGAAATGAGCAGTTCTTC. Residues: CASILSGALSRNEQFF.

Worth noting for this clonotype: At one boundary the junction diverges from the germline segment, which might be a read error. This chain joins TRBV19 and TRBJ1-4; no definite D call. In germline, CDR1 is LNHDA, CDR2 SQIVND (reference sequence). The CDR3 totals 14 residues. The CDR3 sequence is CASSISATNEKLFF. As DNA, the CDR3 is TGTGCCAGTAGTATCTCGGCAACAAATGAAAAACTGTTTTTT. Based on the CDR3 plus reference TRBV19 and TRBJ1-4, the full variable domain is DGGITQSPKYLFRKEGQNVTLSCEQNLNHDAMYWYRQDPGQGLRLIYYSQIVNDFQKGDIAEGYSVSREKKESFPLTVTSAQKNPTAFYLCASSISATNEKLFFGSGTQLSVL.

V gene TRBV7-2 combines with J gene TRBJ1-5; the D gene is possibly TRBD1 (6 bases). The CDR3 runs 16 residues. Germline V gene data show CDR1 as SGHTA and CDR2 as FQGNSA. V was shortened by 1 base and J by 2 bases, with 12 bases between the two germline ends. The CDR3 DNA is TGTGCCAGCAGCTTAGGGGGGGCCTGGCGCAATCAGCCCCAGCATTTT. This translates into CASSLGGAWRNQPQHF.

This clonotype was seen more than once but under ten times. The V gene is TRBV5-1, the J gene TRBJ2-3, with a weak D call TRBD2 (7 bases). V was pared by 5 bases and J by 4 bases, with 17 bases between. Germline V lookup: CDR1 SGHRS, CDR2 YFSETQ. The CDR3 extends over 15 amino acids. CDR3 nucleotide sequence: TGCGCCAGCAGTAAGGGGGGGCGGGCCCCAGATACGCAGTATTTT. Translated: CASSKGGRAPDTQYF.

This rearrangement joins TRBV19 to TRBJ2-3; the match to TRBD2 covers 7 bases. Trimming took 2 bases from V and 0 from J; bases not matched to a gene: 8. The CDR3 is 17 residues long. Germline values: CDR1 LNHDA, CDR2 SQIVND (reference sequence). The CDR3 reads CASSIFGGGASTDTQYF. CDR3 DNA sequence: TGTGCCAGTAGTATATTTGGCGGGGGTGCTAGCACAGATACGCAGTATTTT.

This clonotype was seen at least ten times. V usage is TRBV3-1 and J usage is TRBJ1-5; D is ambiguous. The CDR3 runs 18 residues. Trimming took 1 base from V and 0 from J, leaving 16 bases between them. Germline loops: CDR1 LGHDT, CDR2 YNNKEL (reference sequence). The CDR3 region has the DNA TGTGCCAGCAGCCAAGTGCCGGTACTAACCCCTAGCAATCAGCCCCAGCATTTT. It encodes CASSQVPVLTPSNQPQHF.

This clonotype showed up many times. This chain links TRBV15 with TRBJ2-1; D gene unclear. This CDR3 has 14 amino acids. The V end lost 5 bases, the J end lost 8 bases, and 16 bases lay between the germline ends. CDR1 is LNHNV and CDR2 is YYDKDF in the germline V gene (reference sequence). This chain's CDR3 is CATSERRGIDEQFF. CDR3 nucleotides: TGTGCCACCAGCGAAAGACGTGGAATTGATGAGCAGTTCTTC.

This chain connects TRBV27 to TRBJ2-4, with 8 bases aligning to TRBD1. This CDR3 spans 13 amino acids. Germline V gene lookup returns CDR1 MNHEY and CDR2 SMNVEV (reference sequence). V was clipped by 8 bases and J by 8 bases; unmatched bases: 8. In nucleotides, the CDR3 is TGTGCCAGCGGCATAAGACAGGGGCACATTCAGTACTTC. Translating gives CASGIRQGHIQYF.